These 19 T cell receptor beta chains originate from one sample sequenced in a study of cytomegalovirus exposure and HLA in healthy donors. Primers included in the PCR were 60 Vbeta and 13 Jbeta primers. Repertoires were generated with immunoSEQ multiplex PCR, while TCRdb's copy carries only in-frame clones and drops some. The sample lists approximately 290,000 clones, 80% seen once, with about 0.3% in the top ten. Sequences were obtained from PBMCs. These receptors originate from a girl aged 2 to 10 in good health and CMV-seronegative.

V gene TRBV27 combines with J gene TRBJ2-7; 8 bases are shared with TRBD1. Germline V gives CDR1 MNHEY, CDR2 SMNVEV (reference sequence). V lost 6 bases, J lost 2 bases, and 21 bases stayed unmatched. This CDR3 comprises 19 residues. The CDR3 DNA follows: TGTGCCAGCAGAGGACCCACACTAAGACAGGGGAAGGGGCCCTACGAGCAGTACTTC. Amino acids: CASRGPTLRQGKGPYEQYF.

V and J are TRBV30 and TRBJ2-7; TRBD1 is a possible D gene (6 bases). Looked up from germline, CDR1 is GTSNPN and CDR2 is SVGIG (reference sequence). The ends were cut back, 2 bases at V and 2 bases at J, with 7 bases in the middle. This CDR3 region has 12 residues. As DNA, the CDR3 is TGTGCCTGGAGTCGGGACACCTACGAGCAGTACTTC. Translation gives CAWSRDTYEQYF.

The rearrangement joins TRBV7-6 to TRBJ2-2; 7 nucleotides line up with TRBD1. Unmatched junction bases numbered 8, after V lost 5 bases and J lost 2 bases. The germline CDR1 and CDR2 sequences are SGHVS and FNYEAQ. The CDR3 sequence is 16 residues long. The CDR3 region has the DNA TGTGCCAGCAGCCTCGGGCAGGGGGTTAACACCGGGGAGCTGTTTTTT. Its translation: CASSLGQGVNTGELFF.

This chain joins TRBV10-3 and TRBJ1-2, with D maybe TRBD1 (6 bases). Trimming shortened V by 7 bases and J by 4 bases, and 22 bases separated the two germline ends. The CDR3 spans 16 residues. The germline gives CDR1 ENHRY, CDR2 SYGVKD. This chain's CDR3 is CAINSPDRLGRYGYTF. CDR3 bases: TGTGCCATCAACTCTCCCGACAGGCTAGGGCGCTATGGCTACACCTTC.

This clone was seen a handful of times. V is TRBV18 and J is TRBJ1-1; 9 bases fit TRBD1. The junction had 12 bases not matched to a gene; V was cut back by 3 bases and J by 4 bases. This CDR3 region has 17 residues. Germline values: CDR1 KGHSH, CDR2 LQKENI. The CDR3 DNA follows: TGTGCCAGCTCACCCTCACAGGGGGCCTCTTCGAGCACTGAAGCTTTCTTT. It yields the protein CASSPSQGASSSTEAFF.

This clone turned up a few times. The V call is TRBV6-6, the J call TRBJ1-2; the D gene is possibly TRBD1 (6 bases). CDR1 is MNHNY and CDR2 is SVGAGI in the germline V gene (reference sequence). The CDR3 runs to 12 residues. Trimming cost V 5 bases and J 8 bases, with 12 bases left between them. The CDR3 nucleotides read TGTGCCAGCAGTAAAGACAGGAACGGCTACACCTTC. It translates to CASSKDRNGYTF.

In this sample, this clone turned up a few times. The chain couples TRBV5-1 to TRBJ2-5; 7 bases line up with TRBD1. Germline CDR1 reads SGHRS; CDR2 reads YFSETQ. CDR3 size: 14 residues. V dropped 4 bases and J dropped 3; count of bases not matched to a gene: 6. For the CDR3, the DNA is TGCGCCAGCAGCGCGGACAGGCGGGAAGAGACCCAGTACTTC. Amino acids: CASSADRREETQYF.

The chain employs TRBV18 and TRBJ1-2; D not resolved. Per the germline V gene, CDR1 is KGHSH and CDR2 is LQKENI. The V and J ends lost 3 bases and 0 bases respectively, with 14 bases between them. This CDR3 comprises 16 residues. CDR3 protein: CASSPPGFHSNYGYTF. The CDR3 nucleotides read TGTGCCAGCTCACCGCCAGGATTTCATTCTAACTATGGCTACACCTTC.

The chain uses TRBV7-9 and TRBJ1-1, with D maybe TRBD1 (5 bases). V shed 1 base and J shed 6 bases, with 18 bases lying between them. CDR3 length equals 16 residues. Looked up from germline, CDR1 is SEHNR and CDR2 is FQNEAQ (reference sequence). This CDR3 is CASSLGGVGPSPEAFF. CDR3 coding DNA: TGTGCCAGCAGCTTAGGGGGGGTAGGGCCTTCCCCTGAAGCTTTCTTT. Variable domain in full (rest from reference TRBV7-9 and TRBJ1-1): DTGVSQNPRHKITKRGQNVTFRCDPISEHNRLYWYRQTLGQGPEFLTYFQNEAQLEKSRLLSDRFSAERPKGSFSTLEIQRTEQGDSAMYLCASSLGGVGPSPEAFFGQGTRLTVV.

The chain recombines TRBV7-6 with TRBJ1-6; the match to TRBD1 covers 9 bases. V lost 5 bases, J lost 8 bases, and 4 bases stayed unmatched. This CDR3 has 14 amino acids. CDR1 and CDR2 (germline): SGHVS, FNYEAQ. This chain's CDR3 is CASSLDRGYSPLHF. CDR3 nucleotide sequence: TGTGCCAGCAGCCTGGACAGGGGCTATTCACCCCTCCACTTT. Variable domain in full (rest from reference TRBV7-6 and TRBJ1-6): GAGVSQSPRYKVTKRGQDVALRCDPISGHVSLYWYRQALGQGPEFLTYFNYEAQQDKSGLPNDRFSAERPEGSISTLTIQRTEQRDSAMYRCASSLDRGYSPLHFGNGTRLTVT.

CDR3 nucleotides: TGCGCCAGCAGAGGACAGGGAATGAACACTGAAGCTTTCTTT. This translates into CASRGQGMNTEAFF. J is TRBJ1-1 and V is TRBV5-1; TRBD1 matches 8 bases. The germline V gene encodes CDR1 SGHRS and CDR2 YFSETQ. The CDR3 runs to 14 residues. V was pared by 5 bases and J by 0 bases, with 3 bases of the junction left unmatched. The variable domain in full, completed from reference TRBV5-1 and TRBJ1-1, reads KAGVTQTPRYLIKTRGQQVTLSCSPISGHRSVSWYQQTPGQGLQFLFEYFSETQRNKGNFPGRFSGRQFSNSRSEMNVSTLELGDSALYLCASRGQGMNTEAFFGQGTRLTVV.

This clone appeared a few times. The CDR3, as DNA: TGTGCCAGCAGGGGCATTCTTGGTGGTGGCTACACCTTC. Amino acid sequence: CASRGILGGGYTF. J is TRBJ1-2 and V is TRBV28; D unclear. V was pared by 6 bases and J by 7 bases, with 15 bases between. CDR3 length: 13 residues. The germline V gene encodes CDR1 MDHEN and CDR2 SYDVKM.

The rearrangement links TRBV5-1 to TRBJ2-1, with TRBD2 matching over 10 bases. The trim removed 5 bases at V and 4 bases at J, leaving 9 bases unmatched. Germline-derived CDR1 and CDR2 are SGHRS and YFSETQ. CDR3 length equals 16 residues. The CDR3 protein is CASSKESLAGYNEQFF. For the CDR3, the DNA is TGCGCCAGCAGTAAAGAGTCACTAGCGGGGTACAATGAGCAGTTCTTC.

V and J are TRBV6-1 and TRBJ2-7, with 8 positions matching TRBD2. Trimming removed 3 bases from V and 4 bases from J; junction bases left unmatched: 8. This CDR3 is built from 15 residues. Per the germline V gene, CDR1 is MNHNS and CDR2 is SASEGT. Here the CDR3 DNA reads TGTGCCAGCAGTGATCTGTGGCGGGGGGCGTACGAGCAGTACTTC. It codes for CASSDLWRGAYEQYF.

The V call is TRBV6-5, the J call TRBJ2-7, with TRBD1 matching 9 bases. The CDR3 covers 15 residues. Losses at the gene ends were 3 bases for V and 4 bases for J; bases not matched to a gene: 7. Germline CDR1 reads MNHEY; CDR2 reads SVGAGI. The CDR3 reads CASSYSDRGYYEQYF. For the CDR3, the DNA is TGTGCCAGCAGTTATTCGGACAGGGGCTATTACGAGCAGTACTTC.

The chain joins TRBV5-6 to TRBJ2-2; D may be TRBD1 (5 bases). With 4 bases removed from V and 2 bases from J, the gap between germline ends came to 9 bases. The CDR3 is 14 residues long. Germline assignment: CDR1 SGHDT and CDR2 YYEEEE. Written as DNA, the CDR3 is TGTGCCAGCAGCCTGACAGTTAACACCGGGGAGCTGTTTTTT. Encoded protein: CASSLTVNTGELFF.

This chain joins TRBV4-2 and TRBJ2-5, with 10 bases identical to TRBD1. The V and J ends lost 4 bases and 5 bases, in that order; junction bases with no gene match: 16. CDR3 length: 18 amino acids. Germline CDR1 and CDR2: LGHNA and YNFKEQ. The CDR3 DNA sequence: TGTGCCAGCAGCCCCGATGGGACCGGGACAGGGGTTTTGGAGACCCAGTACTTC. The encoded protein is CASSPDGTGTGVLETQYF.

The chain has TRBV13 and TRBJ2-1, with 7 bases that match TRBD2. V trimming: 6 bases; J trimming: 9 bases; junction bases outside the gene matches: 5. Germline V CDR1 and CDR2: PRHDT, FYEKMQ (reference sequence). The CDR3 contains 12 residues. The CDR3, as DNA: TGTGCCAGCAGACATGGGAGGGGTGAGCAGTTCTTC. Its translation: CASRHGRGEQFF.

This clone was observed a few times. In nucleotides, the CDR3 is TGTGCCAGCAGCCTGGGACTAAATCCGACGAACACTGAAGCTTTCTTT. Its translation: CASSLGLNPTNTEAFF. The rearrangement joins TRBV5-4 to TRBJ1-1, with a weak D call TRBD1 (5 bases). Per the germline V gene, CDR1 is SGHNT and CDR2 is YYREEE (reference sequence). Trimming took 4 bases from V and 1 from J, leaving 17 bases between them. The CDR3 has 16 residues.